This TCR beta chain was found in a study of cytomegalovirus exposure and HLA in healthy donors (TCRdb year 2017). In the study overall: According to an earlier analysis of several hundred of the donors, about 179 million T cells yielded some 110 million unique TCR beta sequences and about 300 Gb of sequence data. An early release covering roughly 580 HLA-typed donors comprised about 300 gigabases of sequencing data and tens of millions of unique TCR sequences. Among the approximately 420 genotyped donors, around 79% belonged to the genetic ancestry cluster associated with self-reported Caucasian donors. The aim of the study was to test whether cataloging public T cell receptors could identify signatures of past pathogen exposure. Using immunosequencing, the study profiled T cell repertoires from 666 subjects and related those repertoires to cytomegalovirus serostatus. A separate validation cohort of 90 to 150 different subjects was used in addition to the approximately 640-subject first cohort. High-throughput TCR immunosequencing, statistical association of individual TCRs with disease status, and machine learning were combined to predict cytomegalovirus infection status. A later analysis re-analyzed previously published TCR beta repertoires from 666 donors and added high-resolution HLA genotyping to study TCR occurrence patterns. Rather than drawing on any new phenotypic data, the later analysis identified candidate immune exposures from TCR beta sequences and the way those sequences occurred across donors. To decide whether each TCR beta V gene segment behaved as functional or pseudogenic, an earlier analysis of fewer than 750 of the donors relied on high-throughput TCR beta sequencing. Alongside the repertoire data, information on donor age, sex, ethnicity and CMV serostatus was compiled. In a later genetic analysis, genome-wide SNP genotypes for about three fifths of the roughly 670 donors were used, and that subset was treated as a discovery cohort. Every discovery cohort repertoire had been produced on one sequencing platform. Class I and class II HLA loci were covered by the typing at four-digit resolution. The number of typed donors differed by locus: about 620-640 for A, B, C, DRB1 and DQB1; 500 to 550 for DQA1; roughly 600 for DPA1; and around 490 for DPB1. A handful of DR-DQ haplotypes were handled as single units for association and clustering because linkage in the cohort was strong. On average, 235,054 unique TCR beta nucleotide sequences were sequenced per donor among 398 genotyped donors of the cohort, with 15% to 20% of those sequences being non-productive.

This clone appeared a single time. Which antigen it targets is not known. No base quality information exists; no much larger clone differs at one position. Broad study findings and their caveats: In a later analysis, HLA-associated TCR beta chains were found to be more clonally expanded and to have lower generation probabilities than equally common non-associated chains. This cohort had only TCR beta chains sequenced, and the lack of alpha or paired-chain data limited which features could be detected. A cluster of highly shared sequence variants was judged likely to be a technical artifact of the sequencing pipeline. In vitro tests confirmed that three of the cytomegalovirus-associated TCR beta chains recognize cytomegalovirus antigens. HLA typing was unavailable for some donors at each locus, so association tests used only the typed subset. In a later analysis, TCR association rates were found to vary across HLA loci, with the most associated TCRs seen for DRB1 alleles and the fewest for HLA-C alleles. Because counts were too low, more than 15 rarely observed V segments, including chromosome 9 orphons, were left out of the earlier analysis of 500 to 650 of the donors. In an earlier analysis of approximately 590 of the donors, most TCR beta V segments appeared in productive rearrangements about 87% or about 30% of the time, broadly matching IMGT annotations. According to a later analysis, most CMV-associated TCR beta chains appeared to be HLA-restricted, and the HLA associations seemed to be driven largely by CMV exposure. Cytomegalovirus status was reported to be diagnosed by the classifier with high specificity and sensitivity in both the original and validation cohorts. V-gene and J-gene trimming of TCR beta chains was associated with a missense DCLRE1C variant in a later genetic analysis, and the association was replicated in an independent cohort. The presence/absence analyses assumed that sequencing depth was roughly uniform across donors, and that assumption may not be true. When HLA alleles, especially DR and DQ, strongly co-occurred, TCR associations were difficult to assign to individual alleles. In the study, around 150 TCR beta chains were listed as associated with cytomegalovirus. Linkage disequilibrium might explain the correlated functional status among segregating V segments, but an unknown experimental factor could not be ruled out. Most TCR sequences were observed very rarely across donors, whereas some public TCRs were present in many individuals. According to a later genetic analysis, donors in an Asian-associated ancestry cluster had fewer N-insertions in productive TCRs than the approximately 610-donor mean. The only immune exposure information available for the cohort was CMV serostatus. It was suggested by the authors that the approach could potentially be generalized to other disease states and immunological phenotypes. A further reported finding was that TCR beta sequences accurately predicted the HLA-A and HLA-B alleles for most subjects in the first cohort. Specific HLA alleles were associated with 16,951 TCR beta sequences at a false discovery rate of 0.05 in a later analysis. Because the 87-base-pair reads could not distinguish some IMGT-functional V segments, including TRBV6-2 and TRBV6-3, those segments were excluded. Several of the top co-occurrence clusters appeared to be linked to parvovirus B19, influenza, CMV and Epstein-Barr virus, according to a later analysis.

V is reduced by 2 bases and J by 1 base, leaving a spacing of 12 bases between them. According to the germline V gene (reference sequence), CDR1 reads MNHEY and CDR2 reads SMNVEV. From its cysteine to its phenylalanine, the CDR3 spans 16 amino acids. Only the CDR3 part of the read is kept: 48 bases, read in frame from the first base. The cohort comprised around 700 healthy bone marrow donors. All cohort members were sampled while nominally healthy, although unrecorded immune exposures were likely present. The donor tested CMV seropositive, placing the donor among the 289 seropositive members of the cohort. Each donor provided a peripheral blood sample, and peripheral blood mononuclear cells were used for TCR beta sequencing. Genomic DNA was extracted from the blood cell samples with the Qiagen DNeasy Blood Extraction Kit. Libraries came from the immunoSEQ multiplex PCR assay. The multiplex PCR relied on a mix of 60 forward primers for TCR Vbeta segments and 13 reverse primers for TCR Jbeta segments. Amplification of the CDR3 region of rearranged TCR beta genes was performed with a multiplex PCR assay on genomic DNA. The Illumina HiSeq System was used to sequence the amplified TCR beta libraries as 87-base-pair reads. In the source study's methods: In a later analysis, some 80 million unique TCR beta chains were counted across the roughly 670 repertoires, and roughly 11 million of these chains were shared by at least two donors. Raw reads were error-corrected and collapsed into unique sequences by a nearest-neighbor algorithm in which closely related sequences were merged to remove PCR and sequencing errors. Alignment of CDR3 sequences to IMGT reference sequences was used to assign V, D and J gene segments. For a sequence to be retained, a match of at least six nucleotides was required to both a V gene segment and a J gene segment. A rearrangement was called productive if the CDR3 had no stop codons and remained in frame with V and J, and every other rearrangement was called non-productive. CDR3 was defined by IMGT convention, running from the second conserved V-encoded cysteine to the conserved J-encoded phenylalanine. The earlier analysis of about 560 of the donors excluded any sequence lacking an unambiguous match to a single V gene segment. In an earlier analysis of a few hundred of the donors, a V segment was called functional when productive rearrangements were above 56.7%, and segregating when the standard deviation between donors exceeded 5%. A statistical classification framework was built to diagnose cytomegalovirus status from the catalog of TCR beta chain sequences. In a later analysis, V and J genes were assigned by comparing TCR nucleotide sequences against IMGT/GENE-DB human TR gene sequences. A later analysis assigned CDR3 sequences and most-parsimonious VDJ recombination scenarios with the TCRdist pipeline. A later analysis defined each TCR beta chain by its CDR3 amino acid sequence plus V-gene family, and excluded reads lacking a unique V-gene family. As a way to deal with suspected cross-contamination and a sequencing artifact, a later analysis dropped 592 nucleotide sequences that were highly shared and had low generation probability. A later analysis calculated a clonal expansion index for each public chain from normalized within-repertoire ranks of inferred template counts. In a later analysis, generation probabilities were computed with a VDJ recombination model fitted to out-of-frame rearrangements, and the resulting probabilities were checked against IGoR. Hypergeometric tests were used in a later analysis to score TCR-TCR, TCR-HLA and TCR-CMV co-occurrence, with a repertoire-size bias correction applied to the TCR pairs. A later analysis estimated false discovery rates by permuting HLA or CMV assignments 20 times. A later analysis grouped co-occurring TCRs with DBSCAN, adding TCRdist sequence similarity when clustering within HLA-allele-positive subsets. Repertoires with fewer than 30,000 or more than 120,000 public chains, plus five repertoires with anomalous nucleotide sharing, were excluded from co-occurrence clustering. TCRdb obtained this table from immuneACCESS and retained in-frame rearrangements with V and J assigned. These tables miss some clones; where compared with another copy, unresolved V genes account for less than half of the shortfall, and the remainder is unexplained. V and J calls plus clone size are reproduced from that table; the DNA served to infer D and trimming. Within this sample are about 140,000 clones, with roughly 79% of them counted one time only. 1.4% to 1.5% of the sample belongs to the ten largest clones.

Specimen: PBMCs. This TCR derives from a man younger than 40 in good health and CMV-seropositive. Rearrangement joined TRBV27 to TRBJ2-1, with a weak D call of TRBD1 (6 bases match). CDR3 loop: CASSLEPQGSYNEQFF. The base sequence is TGTGCCAGCAGTTTAGAGCCGCAGGGGTCCTACAATGAGCAGTTCTTC.